The present entry profiles one T cell receptor beta chain with its context. No antigen is known for it. The data are from a study of OX40 agonist ivuxolimab in advanced cancers. Overall study context: Participants, 82.7% male, averaged roughly 55 years of age, ranging from about 23 to 85.

TCRdb keeps only in-frame clones here, not all; method: immunoSEQ multiplex PCR. The table records about 45,000 clones, approximately 84% of them present only once. Germline CDR1 and CDR2: PRHDT and FYEKMQ (reference sequence). With 2 bases clipped from V and 4 bases from J, the junction kept 12 bases outside the gene matches. The CDR3 is 17 residues long. Broader study findings: Undetermined was the antigen specificity of the expanded peripheral T cells.

This TCR derives from an adult with an advanced solid tumor such as melanoma, head and neck, liver or kidney cancer. The chain employs TRBV13 and TRBJ2-7; TRBD2 aligns across 9 bases. The sample consisted of CD4+ or CD8+ T cells sorted from blood, taken in a trial of the OX40 agonist ivuxolimab. The CDR3 DNA is TGTGCCAGCAGCTTATCCGGCGGGAGGGTTTTCGGGTACGAGCAGTACTTC. This codes for CASSLSGGRVFGYEQYF.